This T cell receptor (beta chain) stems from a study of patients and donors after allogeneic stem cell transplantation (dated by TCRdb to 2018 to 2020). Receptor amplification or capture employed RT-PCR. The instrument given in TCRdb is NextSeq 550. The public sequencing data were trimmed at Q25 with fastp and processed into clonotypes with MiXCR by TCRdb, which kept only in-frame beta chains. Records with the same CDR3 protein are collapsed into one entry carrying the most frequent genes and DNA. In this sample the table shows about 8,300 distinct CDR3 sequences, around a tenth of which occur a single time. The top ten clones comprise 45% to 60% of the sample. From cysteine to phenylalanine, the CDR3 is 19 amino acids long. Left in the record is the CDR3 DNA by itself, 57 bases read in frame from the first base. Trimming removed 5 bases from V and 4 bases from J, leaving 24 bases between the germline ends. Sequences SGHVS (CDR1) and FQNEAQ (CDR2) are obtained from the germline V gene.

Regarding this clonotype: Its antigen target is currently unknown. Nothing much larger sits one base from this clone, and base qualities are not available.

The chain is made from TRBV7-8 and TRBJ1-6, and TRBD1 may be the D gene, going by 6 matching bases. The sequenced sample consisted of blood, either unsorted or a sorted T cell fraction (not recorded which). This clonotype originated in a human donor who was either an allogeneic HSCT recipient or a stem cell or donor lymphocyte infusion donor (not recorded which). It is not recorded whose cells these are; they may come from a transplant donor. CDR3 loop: CASSPSRGRVREYNSPLHF. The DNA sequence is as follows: TGTGCCAGCAGCCCTAGCAGGGGACGTGTCCGCGAGTATAATTCACCCCTCCACTTT.